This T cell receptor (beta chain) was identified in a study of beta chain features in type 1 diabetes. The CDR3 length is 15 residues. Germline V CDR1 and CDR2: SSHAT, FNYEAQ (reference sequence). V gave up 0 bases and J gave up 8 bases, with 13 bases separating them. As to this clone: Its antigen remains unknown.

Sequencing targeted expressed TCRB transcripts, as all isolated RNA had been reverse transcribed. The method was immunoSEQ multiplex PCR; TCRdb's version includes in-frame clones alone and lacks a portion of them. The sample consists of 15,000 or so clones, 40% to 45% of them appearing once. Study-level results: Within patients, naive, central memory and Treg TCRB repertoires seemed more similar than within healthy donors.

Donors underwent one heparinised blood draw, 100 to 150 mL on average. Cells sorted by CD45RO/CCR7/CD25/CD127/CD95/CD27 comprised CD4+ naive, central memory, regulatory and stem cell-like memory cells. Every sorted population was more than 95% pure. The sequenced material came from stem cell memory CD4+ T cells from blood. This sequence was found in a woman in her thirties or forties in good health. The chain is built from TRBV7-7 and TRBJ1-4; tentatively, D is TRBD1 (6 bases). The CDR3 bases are TGTGCCAGCAGCTTAGCGCGACAGGTGGGGGAAAAACTGTTTTTT. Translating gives CASSLARQVGEKLFF.